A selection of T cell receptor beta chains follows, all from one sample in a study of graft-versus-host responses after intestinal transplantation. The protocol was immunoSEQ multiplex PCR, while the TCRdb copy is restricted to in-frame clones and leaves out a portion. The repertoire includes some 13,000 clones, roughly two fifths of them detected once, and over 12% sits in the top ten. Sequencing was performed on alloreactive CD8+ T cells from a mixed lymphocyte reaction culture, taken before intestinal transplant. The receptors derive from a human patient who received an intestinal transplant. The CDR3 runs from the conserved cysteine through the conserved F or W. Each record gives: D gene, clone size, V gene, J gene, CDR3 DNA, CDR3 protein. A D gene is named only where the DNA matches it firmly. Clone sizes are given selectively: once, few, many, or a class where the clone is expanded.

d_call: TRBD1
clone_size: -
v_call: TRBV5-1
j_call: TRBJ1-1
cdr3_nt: TGCGCCAGCAGCTTGGCCCGACAGGGGATGAGGACTGAAGCTTTCTTT
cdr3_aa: CASSLARQGMRTEAFF

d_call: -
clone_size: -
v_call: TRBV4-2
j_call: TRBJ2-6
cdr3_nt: TGTGCCAGCAGCCAAATAACAGGGCCTGGGGCCAACGTCCTGACTTTC
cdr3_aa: CASSQITGPGANVLTF

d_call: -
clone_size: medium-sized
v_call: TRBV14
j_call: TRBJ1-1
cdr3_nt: TGTGCCAGCAGCCAAGGGGGGGTTGAAGCTTTCTTT
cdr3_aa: CASSQGGVEAFF

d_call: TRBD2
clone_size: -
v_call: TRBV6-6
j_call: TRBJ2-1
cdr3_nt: TGTGCCAGCAGACTAGCGGGCTACAATGAGCAGTTCTTC
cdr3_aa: CASRLAGYNEQFF

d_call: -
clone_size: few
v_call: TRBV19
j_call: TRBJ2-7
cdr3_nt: TGTGCCAGTATTCAGATTGTGTTCAGGACTGCCGCCAACGAGCAGTACTTC
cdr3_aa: CASIQIVFRTAANEQYF

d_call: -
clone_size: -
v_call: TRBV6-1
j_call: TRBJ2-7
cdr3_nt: TGTGCCAGCAGTGAATGGGCACTCACCTACGAGCAGTACTTC
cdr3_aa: CASSEWALTYEQYF

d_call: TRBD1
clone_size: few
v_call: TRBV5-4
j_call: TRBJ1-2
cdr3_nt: TGTGCCAGCAGCTTACCTGGACAGGGGGGCTATGGCTACACCTTC
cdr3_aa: CASSLPGQGGYGYTF

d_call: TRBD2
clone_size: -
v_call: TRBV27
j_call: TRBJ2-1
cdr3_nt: TGTGCCAGCAGTTCCGGGACTAGCGGGAGGAATGAGCAGTTCTTC
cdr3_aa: CASSSGTSGRNEQFF

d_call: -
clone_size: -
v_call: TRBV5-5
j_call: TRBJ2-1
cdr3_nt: TGTGCCAGCAGCTTGGGAGACTCCACCTACAATGAGCAGTTCTTC
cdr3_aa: CASSLGDSTYNEQFF

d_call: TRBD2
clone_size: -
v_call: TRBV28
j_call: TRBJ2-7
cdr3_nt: TGTGCCAGCAGTTCGGTCCTAGCGGGCTACGAGCAGTACTTC
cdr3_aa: CASSSVLAGYEQYF

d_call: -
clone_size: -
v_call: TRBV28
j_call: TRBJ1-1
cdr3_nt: TGTGCCACGGGAGGGTTCGCGGACACTGAAGCTTTCTTT
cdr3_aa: CATGGFADTEAFF

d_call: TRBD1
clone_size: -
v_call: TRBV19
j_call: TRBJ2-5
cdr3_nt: TGTGCCAGTAGTATGACAGGGAACGGAGAGACCCAGTACTTC
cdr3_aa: CASSMTGNGETQYF

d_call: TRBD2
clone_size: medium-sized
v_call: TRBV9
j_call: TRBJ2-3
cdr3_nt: TGTGCCAGCAGCGCCATGAGCGGGGGCACAGATACGCAGTATTTT
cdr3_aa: CASSAMSGGTDTQYF

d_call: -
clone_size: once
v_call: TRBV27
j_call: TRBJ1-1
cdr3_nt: TGTGCCAGCAGTTCCGCAGGGCCATACACTGAAGCTTTCTTT
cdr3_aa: CASSSAGPYTEAFF

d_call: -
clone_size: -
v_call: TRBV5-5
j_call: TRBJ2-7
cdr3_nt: TGTGCCAGCAGCACAATGGACAGACCCTACGAGCAGTACTTC
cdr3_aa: CASSTMDRPYEQYF

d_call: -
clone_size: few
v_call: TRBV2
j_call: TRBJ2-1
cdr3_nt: TGTGCCAGCAGCGGGGAAAGGAATGAGCAGTTCTTC
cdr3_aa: CASSGERNEQFF

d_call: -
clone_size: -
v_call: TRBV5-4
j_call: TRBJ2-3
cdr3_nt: TGTGCCAGCAGCTTCTCAGGGGGCACAGATACGCAGTATTTT
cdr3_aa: CASSFSGGTDTQYF

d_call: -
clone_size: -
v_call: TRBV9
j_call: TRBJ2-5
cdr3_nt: TGTGCCAGCAGCGTACTTTCCCACTCGGGCCAAGAGACCCAGTACTTC
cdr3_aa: CASSVLSHSGQETQYF

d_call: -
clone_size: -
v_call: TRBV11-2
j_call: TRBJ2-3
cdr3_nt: TGTGCCAGCAGCTGGGACTTATCCACAGATACGCAGTATTTT
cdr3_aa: CASSWDLSTDTQYF

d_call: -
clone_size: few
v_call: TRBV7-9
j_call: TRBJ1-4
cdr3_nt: TGTGCCAGCAGCTTCGTGGGGGGGGGCGCGGGAGGTGAAGATGAAAAACTGTTTTTT
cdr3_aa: CASSFVGGGAGGEDEKLFF

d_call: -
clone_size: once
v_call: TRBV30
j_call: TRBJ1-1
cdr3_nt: TGTGCCTGGAGTGATATTGAGGGGGTAACTGAAGCTTTCTTT
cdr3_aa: CAWSDIEGVTEAFF

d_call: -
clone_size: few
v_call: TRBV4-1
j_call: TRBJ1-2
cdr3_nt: TGCGCCAGCAGCCAAGACAGTGGCTACACCTTC
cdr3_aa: CASSQDSGYTF

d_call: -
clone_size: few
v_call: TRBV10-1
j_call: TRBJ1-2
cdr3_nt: TGCGCCAGCAGTGGTGGGCCTAACTCTGGCTACACCTTC
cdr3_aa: CASSGGPNSGYTF

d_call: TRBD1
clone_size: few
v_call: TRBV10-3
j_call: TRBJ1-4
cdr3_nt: TGTGCCATCAGTGTTGGGACAGGGGTAAATGAAAAACTGTTTTTT
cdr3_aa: CAISVGTGVNEKLFF

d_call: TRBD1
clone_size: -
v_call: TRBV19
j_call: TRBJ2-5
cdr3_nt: TGTGCCAGTATCACTAAAACTACAGGGGGGTCGGGTGAGACCCAGTACTTC
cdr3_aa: CASITKTTGGSGETQYF

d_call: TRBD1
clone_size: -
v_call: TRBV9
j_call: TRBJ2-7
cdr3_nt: TGTGCCAGCAGCGCAGGAACAGGGGGCGGGTGGTACGAGCAGTACTTC
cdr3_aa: CASSAGTGGGWYEQYF

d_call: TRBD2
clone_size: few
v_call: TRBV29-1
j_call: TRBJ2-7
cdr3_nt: TGCAGCGTTGACGGACTTGGCGGGAGGGCCCCCTACGAGCAGTACTTC
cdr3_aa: CSVDGLGGRAPYEQYF

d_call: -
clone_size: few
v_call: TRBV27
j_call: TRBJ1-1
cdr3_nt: TGTGCCAGCAGTTGGGCGGGGAACACTGAAGCTTTCTTT
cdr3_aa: CASSWAGNTEAFF

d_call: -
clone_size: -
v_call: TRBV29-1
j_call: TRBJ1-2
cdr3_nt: TGCAGCGTTGAACCCTTGGAGTATGGCTACACCTTC
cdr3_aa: CSVEPLEYGYTF

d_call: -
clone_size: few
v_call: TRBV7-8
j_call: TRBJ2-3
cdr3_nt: TGTGCCAGCAGCTTAGATCTCGCGGATACGCAGTATTTT
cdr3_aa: CASSLDLADTQYF

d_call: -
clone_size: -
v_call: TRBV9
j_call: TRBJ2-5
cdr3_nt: TGTGCCAGCAGCGAGGGGGGGGGCGGAGAGACCCAGTACTTC
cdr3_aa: CASSEGGGGETQYF

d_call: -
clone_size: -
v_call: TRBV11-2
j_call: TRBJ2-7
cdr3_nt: TGTGCCAGCAGCTTCCCGGGAGAGCAGTACTTC
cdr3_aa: CASSFPGEQYF

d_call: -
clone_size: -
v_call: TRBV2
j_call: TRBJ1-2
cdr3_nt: TGTGCCAGCAGTGAATGGACAGCTGTCAACTATGGCTACACCTTC
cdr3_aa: CASSEWTAVNYGYTF

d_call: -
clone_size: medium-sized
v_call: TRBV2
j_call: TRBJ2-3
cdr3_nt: TGTGCCAGCAGTGAATCCAGCGGTGCTAGCACAGATACGCAGTATTTT
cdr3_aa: CASSESSGASTDTQYF

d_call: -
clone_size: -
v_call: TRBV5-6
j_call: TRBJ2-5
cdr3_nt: TGTGCCAGCAGCTTGTTTTCACAAGAGACCCAGTACTTC
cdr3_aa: CASSLFSQETQYF

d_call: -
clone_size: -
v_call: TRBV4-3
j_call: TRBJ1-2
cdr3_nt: TGCGCCAGCAGCCAAGACGAAGGACGGGATTACGGCTACACCTTC
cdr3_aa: CASSQDEGRDYGYTF

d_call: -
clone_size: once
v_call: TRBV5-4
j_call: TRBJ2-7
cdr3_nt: TGTGCCAGCAGCTTGCATAGCTACGAGCAGTACTTC
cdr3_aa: CASSLHSYEQYF

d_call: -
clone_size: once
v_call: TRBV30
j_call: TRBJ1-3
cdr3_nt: TGTGCCTGGAGTGGTACAGGCTCTGGAAACACCATATATTTT
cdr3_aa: CAWSGTGSGNTIYF

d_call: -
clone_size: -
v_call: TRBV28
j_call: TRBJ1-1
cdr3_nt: TGTGCCAGCAGTTTAGGGGGTCAGGGCGGGGTGAACACTGAAGCTTTCTTT
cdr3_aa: CASSLGGQGGVNTEAFF

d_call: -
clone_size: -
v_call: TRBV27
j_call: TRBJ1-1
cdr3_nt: TGTGCCAGCAGTGTATGGGGGGAGGGAAGCACTGAAGCTTTCTTT
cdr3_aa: CASSVWGEGSTEAFF

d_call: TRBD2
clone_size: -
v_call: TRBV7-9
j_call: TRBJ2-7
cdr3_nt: TGTGCCAGCAGCTTAGGCCCAGCGGGAGACTACGAGCAGTACTTC
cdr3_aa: CASSLGPAGDYEQYF

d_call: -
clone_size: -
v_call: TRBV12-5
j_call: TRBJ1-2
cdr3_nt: TGTGCTAGTGGTTTCTTCGACAGCCCCTCGGGCGGCTACACCTTC
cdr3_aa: CASGFFDSPSGGYTF

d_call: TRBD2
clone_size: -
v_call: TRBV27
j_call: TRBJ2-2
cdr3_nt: TGTGCCAGCAGTTTAAACCCCCTTGCGGGGGCCGGGGAGCTGTTTTTT
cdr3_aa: CASSLNPLAGAGELFF

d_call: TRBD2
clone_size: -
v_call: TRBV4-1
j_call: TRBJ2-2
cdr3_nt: TGCGCCAGCAGCCAAGAGCTAGCGGGGGTTAATCCGGGGGAGCTGTTTTTT
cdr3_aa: CASSQELAGVNPGELFF

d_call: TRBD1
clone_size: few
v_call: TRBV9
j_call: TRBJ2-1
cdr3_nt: TGTGCCAGCAGCGCGACCGGGACAGGGCCTTTTAATGAGCAGTTCTTC
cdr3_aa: CASSATGTGPFNEQFF

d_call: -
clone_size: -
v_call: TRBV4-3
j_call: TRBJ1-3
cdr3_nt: TGCGCCAGCAGCCAAGATGGGGGGTCTGGAAACACCATATATTTT
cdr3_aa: CASSQDGGSGNTIYF

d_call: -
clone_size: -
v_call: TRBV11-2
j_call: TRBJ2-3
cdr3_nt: TGTGCCAGCAGCTTCGGGGCAGATACGCAGTATTTT
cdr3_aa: CASSFGADTQYF

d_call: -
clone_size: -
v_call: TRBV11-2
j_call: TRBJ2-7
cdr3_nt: TGTGCCAGCAGCTTGGGAGCTTACGAGCAGTACTTC
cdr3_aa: CASSLGAYEQYF

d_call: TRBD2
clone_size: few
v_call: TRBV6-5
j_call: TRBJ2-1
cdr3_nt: TGTGCCAGCAGTGAAGCGGGGCCCGGTGAGCAGTTCTTC
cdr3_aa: CASSEAGPGEQFF

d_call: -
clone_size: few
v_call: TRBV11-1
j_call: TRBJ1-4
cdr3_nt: TGTGCCAGCAGCTTAGGGGGGGTGGCCGCTCCAACTAATGAAAAACTGTTTTTT
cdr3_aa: CASSLGGVAAPTNEKLFF

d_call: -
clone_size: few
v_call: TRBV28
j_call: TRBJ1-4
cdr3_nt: TGTGCCAGCCTGAGGGAAGGAGAGGAAAAACTGTTTTTT
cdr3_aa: CASLREGEEKLFF

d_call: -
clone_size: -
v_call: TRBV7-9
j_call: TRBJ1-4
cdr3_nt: TGTGCCAGCAGTCCCGGGGGAACTAATGAAAAACTGTTTTTT
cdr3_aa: CASSPGGTNEKLFF

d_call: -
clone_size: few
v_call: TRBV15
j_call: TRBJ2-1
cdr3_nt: TGTGCCACCTCGAACGAGGGTAATGAGCAGTTCTTC
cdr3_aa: CATSNEGNEQFF

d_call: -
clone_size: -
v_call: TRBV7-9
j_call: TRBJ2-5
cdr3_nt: TGTGCCAGCAGATTAGAGGAGGGGCTGACCCAGTACTTC
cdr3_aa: CASRLEEGLTQYF

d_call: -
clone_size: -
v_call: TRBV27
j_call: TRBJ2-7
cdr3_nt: TGTGCCAGCGGGGCTGGACAGACCTACGAGCAGTACTTC
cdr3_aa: CASGAGQTYEQYF

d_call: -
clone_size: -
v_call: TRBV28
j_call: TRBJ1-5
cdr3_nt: TGTGCCAGCCGGAGGGGATATAGCAATCAGCCCCAGCATTTT
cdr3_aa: CASRRGYSNQPQHF

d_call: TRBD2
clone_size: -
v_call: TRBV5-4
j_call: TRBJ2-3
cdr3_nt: TGTGCCAGCAGCTTTTTAGCGGGGGGGGATACGCAGTATTTT
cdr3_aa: CASSFLAGGDTQYF

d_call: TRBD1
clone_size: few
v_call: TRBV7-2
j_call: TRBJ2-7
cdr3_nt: TGTGCCAGCAGCGACCACACAGGGGGCGCTTACGAGCAGTACTTC
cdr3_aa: CASSDHTGGAYEQYF

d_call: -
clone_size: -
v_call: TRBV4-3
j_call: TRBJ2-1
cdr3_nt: TGCGCCAGCAGCCAAGATCAGGGGCCTCATACCGGGGATGAGCAGTTCTTC
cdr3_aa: CASSQDQGPHTGDEQFF